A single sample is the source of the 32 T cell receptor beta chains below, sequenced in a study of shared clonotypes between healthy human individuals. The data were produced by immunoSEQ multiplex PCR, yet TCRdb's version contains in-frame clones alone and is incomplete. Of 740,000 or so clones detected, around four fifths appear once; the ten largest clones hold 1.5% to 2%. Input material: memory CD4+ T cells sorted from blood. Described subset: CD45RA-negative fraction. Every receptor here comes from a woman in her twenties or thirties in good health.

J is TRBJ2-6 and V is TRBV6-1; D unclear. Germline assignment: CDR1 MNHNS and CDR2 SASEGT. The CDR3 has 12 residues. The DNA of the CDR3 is TGTGCAACCCACTCTGGGGCCAACGTCCTGACTTTC. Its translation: CATHSGANVLTF.

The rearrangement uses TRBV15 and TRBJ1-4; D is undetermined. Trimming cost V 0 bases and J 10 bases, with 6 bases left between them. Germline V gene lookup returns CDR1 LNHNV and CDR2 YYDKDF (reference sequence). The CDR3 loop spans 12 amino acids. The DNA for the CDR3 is TGTGCCACCAGCAGAGATGGAGGAAAACTGTTTTTT. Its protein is CATSRDGGKLFF.

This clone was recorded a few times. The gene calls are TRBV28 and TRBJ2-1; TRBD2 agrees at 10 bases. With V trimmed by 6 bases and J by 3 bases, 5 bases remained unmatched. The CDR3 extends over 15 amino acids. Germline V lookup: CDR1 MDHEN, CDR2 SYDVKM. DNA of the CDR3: TGTGCCAGCAGGACCGGGACTAGCGTCTACAATGAGCAGTTCTTC. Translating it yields CASRTGTSVYNEQFF.

The CDR3 here is CASSLRPNWSEQYF. CDR3 nucleotides: TGTGCCAGCAGTTTAAGGCCCAATTGGTCCGAGCAGTACTTC. J is TRBJ2-7 and V is TRBV28; no definite D call. Germline CDR1 reads MDHEN; CDR2 reads SYDVKM. CDR3 size: 14 residues. V lost 2 bases to trimming and J lost 6 bases, with 14 bases between them. The full variable domain, its missing parts supplied by reference TRBV28 and TRBJ2-7, is DVKVTQSSRYLVKRTGEKVFLECVQDMDHENMFWYRQDPGLGLRLIYFSYDVKMKEKGDIPEGYSVSREKKERFSLILESASTNQTSMYLCASSLRPNWSEQYFGPGTRLTVT.

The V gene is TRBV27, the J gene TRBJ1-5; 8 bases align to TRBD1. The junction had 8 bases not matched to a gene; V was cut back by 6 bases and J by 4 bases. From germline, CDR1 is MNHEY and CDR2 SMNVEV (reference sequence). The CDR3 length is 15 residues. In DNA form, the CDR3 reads TGTGCCAGCAGACTGGGACAGGCCTTAAATCAGCCCCAGCATTTT. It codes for CASRLGQALNQPQHF.

CDR3 sequence (DNA): TGTGCCAGCAGTTACTCAGGGCGGAACACTGAAGCTTTCTTT. This gives the protein CASSYSGRNTEAFF. This rearrangement joins TRBV6-5 to TRBJ1-1, with D unresolved. Germline-derived CDR1 and CDR2 are MNHEY and SVGAGI. V lost 0 bases and J 1 base, leaving 6 bases between the germline ends. The CDR3 runs to 14 residues.

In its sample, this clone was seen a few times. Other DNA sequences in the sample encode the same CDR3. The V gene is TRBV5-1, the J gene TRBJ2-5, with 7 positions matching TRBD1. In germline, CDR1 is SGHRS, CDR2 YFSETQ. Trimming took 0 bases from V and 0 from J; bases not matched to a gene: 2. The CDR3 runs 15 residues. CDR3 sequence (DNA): TGCGCCAGCAGCTTGGGGGACAGAGACCAAGAGACCCAGTACTTC. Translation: CASSLGDRDQETQYF.

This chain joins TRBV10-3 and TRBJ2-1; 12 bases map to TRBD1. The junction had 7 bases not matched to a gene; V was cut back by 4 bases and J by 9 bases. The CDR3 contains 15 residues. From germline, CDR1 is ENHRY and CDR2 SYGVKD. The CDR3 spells CAISVGDRGLSEQFF. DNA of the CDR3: TGTGCCATCAGTGTGGGGGACAGGGGGCTAAGTGAGCAGTTCTTC.

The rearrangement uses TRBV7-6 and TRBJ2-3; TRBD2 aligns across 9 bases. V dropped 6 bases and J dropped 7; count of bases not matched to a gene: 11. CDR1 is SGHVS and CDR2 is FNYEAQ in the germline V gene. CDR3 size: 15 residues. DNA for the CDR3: TGTGCCAGCAGTCCTAGCGGGACCCGTTTGAATACGCAGTATTTT. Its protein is CASSPSGTRLNTQYF.

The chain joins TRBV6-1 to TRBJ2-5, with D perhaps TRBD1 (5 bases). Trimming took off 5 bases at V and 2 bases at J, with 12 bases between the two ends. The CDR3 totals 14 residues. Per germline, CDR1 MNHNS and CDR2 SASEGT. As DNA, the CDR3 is TGTGCCAGCAGTCGGACATGGGAACAAGAGACCCAGTACTTC. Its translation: CASSRTWEQETQYF.

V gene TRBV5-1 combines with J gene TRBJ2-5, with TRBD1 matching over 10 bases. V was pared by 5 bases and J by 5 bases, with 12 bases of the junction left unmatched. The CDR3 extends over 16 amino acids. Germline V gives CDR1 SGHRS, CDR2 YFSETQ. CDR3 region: CASRINGQGVSETQYF. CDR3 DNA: TGCGCCAGCAGAATCAACGGACAGGGGGTATCGGAGACCCAGTACTTC.

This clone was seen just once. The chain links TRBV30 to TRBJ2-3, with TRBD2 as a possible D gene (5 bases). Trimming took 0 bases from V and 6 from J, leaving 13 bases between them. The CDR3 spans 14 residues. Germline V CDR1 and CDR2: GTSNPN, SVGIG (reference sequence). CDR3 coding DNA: TGTGCCTGGAGTGTACGTCAAGCGGCTGATACGCAGTATTTT. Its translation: CAWSVRQAADTQYF.

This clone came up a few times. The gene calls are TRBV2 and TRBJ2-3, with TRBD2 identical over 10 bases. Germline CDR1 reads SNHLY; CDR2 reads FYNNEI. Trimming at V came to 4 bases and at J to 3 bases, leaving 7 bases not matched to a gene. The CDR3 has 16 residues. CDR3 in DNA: TGTGCCAGCAGTGCCTCACCTAGCGGGAGAACAGATACGCAGTATTTT. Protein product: CASSASPSGRTDTQYF.

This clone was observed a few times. The CDR3 sequence is CASSTGTGKWNEQFF. In DNA form, the CDR3 reads TGCGCCAGCAGCACCGGGACAGGGAAATGGAATGAGCAGTTCTTC. The chain is built from TRBV5-1 and TRBJ2-1, with TRBD1 identical over 9 bases. The CDR3 has 15 residues. Trimming took 4 bases from V and 7 from J; bases not matched to a gene: 9. Per the germline V gene, CDR1 is SGHRS and CDR2 is YFSETQ.

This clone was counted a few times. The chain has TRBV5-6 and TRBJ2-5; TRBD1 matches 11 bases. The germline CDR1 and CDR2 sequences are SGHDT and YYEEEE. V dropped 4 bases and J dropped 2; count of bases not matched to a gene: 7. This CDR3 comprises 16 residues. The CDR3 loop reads CASSPGQGEGQETQYF. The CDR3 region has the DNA TGTGCCAGCAGCCCGGGACAGGGGGAAGGTCAAGAGACCCAGTACTTC.

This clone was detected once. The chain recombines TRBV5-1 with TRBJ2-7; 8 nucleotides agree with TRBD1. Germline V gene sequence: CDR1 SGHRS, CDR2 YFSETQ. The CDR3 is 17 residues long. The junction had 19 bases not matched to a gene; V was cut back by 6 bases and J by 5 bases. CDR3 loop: CASKPRLTGVGVDEQYF. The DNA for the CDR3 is TGCGCCAGCAAGCCTCGTCTGACAGGGGTAGGGGTTGACGAGCAGTACTTC.

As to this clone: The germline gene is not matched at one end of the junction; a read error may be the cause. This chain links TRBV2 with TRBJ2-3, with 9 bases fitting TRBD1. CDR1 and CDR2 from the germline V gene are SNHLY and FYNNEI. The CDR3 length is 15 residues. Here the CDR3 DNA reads TGTGCCAGCAATGAAGGACAGGGGAGATCAGATACGCAGTATTTT. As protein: CASNEGQGRSDTQYF.

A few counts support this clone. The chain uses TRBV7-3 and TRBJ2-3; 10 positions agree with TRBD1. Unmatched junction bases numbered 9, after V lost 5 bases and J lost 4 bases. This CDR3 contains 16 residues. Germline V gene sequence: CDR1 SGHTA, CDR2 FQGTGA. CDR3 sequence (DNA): TGTGCCAGCAGCAGGGGACAGGGGAATTCAGCAGATACGCAGTATTTT. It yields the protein CASSRGQGNSADTQYF. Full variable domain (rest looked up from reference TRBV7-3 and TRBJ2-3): GAGVSQTPSNKVTEKGKYVELRCDPISGHTALYWYRQSLGQGPEFLIYFQGTGAADDSGLPNDRFFAVRPEGSVSTLKIQRTERGDSAVYLCASSRGQGNSADTQYFGPGTRLTVL.

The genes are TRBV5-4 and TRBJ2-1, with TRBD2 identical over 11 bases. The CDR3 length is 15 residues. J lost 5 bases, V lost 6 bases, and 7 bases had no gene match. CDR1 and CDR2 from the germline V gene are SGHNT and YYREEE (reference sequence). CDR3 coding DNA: TGTGCCAGCAAGGCACTAGCGGGAGTCGACAATGAGCAGTTCTTC. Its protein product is CASKALAGVDNEQFF.

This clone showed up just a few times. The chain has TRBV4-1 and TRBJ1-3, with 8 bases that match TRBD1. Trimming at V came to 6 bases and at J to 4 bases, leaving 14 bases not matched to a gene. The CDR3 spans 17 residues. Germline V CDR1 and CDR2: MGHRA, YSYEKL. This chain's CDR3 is CASSITGTGGFGNTIYF. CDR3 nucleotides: TGCGCCAGCAGTATAACCGGGACAGGAGGGTTCGGAAACACCATATATTTT.

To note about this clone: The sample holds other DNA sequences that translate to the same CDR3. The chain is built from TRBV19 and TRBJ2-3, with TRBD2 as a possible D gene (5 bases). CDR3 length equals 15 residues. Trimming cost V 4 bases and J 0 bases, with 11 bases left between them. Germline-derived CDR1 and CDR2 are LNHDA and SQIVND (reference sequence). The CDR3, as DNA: TGTGCCAGTAGTACGGGCGGGCCTAGCACAGATACGCAGTATTTT. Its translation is CASSTGGPSTDTQYF. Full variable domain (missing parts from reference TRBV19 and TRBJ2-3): DGGITQSPKYLFRKEGQNVTLSCEQNLNHDAMYWYRQDPGQGLRLIYYSQIVNDFQKGDIAEGYSVSREKKESFPLTVTSAQKNPTAFYLCASSTGGPSTDTQYFGPGTRLTVL.

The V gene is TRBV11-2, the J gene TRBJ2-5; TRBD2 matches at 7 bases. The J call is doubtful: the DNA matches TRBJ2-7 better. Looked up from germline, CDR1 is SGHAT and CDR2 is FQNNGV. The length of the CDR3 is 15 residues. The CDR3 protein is CASSQGGAGRYEQYF. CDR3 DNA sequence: TGTGCCAGCAGCCAAGGAGGAGCGGGGCGCTACGAGCAGTACTTC.

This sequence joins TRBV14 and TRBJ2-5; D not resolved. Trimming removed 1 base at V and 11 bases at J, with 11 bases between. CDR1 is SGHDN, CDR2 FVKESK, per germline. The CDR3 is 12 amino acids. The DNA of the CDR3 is TGTGCCAGCAGCCAAGTCCGGAGAGAGCAGTACTTC. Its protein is CASSQVRREQYF.

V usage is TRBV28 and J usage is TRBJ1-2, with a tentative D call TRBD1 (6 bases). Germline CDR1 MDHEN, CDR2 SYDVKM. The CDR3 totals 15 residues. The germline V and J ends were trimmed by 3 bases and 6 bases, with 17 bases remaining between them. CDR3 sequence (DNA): TGTGCCAGCAGTTTTGGGAGGGGGGCGATTAATGGCTACACCTTC. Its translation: CASSFGRGAINGYTF.

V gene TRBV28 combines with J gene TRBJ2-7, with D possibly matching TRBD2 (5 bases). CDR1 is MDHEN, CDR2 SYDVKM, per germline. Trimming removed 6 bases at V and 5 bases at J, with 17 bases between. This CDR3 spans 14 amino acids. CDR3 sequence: CASSLPLLAHEQYF. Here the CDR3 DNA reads TGTGCCAGCAGCCTACCCCTGCTAGCCCACGAGCAGTACTTC.

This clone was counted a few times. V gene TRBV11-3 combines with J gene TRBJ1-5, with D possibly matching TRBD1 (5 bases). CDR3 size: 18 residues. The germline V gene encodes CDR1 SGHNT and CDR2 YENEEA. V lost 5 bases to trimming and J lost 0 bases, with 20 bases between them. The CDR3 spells CASSPPGGGQYSNQPQHF. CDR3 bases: TGTGCCAGCAGCCCCCCGGGTGGAGGACAATATAGCAATCAGCCCCAGCATTTT.

CDR3 DNA sequence: TGTGCCAGCAGTGAAGCCCGGACTAGTCGAAATGAGCAGTTCTTC. Protein: CASSEARTSRNEQFF. The chain couples TRBV2 to TRBJ2-1, with TRBD2 matching 7 bases. Trimming took 0 bases from V and 7 from J; bases not matched to a gene: 6. This CDR3 has 15 residues. The germline V gene encodes CDR1 SNHLY and CDR2 FYNNEI.

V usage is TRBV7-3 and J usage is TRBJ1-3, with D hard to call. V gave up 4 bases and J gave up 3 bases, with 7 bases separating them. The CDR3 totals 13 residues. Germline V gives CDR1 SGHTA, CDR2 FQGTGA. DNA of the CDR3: TGTGCCAGCAGCTCGACACATGGAAACACCATATATTTT. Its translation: CASSSTHGNTIYF.

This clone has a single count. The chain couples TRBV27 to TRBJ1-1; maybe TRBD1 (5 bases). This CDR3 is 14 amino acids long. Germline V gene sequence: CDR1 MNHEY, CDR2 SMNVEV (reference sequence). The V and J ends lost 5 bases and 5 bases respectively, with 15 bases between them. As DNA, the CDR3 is TGTGCCAGCAGTCCAGGGAGGGTGGGGACTGAAGCTTTCTTT. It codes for CASSPGRVGTEAFF.

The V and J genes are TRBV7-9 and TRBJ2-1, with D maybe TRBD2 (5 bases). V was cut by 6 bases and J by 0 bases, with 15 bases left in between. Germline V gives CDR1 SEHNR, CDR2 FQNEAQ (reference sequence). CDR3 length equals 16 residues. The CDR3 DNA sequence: TGTGCCAGCAGGCTACTAGTTGTGAGCTCCTACAATGAGCAGTTCTTC. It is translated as CASRLLVVSSYNEQFF. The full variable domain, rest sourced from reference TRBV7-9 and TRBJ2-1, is DTGVSQNPRHKITKRGQNVTFRCDPISEHNRLYWYRQTLGQGPEFLTYFQNEAQLEKSRLLSDRFSAERPKGSFSTLEIQRTEQGDSAMYLCASRLLVVSSYNEQFFGPGTRLTVL.

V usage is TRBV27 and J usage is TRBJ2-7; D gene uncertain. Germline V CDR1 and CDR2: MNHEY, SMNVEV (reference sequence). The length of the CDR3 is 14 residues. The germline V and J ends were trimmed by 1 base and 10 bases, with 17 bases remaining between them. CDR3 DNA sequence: TGTGCCAGCAGTTTATTTTCCCATTTGCCCGAACAGTACTTC. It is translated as CASSLFSHLPEQYF.

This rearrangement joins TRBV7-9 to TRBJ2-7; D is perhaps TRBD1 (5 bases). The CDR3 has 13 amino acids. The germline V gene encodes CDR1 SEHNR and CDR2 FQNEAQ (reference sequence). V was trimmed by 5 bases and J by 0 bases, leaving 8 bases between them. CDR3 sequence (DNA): TGTGCCAGCAGCCGACAGAGCTCCTACGAGCAGTACTTC. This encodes CASSRQSSYEQYF.